Below, 18 T cell receptor beta chains from the same sample are listed, as sequenced in a study of T cells in Graves' hyperthyroidism and ophthalmopathy. RNA transcripts provided the source from which TCR beta CDR3 regions were amplified. The primer set for the first-round RT-PCR of the TCR CDR3 was HTBI. TCRdb reprocessed the multiplex PCR reads with MiXCR, giving one entry per CDR3 protein. The repertoire has about 59,000 distinct CDR3 sequences, about 57% of them found once; the top ten carry about 3.6%. Sequencing was carried out using blood. These TCRs come from a woman between 55 and 75 years old with Graves' ophthalmopathy.

The chain is built from TRBV7-2 and TRBJ1-2; 7 bases map to TRBD1. The CDR3 has 18 amino acids. CDR1 is SGHTA, CDR2 FQGNSA, per germline. Trimming at V came to 5 bases and at J to 5 bases, leaving 20 bases not matched to a gene. CDR3 amino acids: CASSPTGFGVYSYYGYTF. In DNA, the CDR3 is TGTGCCAGCAGCCCGACAGGGTTTGGCGTTTATTCTTATTATGGCTACACCTTC.

This chain joins TRBV20-1 and TRBJ2-7; tentative D call: TRBD1 (5 bases). Germline V CDR1 and CDR2: DFQATT, SNEGSKA (reference sequence). CDR3 length: 15 amino acids. Trimming removed 6 bases at V and 6 bases at J, with 24 bases between. Here the CDR3 reads CSASRSTAVLTEQYF. The CDR3 bases are TGCAGTGCCAGCAGATCGACAGCCGTCCTGACCGAGCAGTACTTC.

V gene TRBV7-9 combines with J gene TRBJ2-5; 12 bases map to TRBD2. The CDR3 is 16 residues long. CDR1 SEHNR and CDR2 FQNEAQ come from the germline V gene (reference sequence). J was trimmed by 3 bases and V by 6 bases; bases with no gene match: 8. The CDR3 nucleotides are TGTGCCAGCAGTTCAAGGACTAGCGGGATAAAAGAGACCCAGTACTTC. Amino acid sequence: CASSSRTSGIKETQYF.

V gene TRBV15 combines with J gene TRBJ1-2, with 7 bases identical to TRBD1. The CDR3 totals 15 residues. The germline CDR1 and CDR2 sequences are LNHNV and YYDKDF (reference sequence). The V segment lost 8 bases and the J segment 1 base; nucleotides outside the gene matches: 10. CDR3 residues: CATGTGTDFNYGYTF. In DNA, the CDR3 is TGTGCCACCGGGACGGGGACAGATTTTAACTATGGCTACACCTTC.

This clonotype was picked up a small number of times. CDR3 DNA: TGTGCCAGCACCTCTAAAAGGGGTGCCTCCGGGACACGATTTTCGGTGGAGTACTTC. It codes for CASTSKRGASGTRFSVEYF. This chain joins TRBV28 and TRBJ2-4; possibly TRBD1 for D (6 bases). The CDR3 length is 19 residues. Trimming removed 7 bases at V and 14 bases at J, with 39 bases between. Germline V CDR1 and CDR2: MDHEN, SYDVKM.

This clonotype has a count of ten or more. The V call is TRBV10-2, the J call TRBJ2-1, with D perhaps matching TRBD1 (5 bases). CDR1 WSHSY and CDR2 SAAADI come from the germline V gene. V was shortened by 6 bases and J by 9 bases, with 12 bases between the two germline ends. There are 12 residues in the CDR3. In DNA, the CDR3 is TGCGCCAGCAGAAAAGTGGGGCCTGAGCAGTTCTTC. Translating gives CASRKVGPEQFF.

The V call is TRBV5-5, the J call TRBJ1-1; no clear D. The germline gives CDR1 SGHKS, CDR2 YYEKEE (reference sequence). Between the trimmed V and J ends, which lost 1 base and 1 base, there was a span of 8 bases. The length of the CDR3 is 14 residues. CDR3 sequence: CASSLIGTNTEAFF. CDR3 nucleotide sequence: TGTGCCAGCAGCTTGATCGGTACGAACACTGAAGCTTTCTTT.

This clonotype was seen many times. V and J are TRBV7-2 and TRBJ2-2; tentatively, D is TRBD2 (5 bases). The V gene's germline CDR1 is SGHTA and CDR2 FQGNSA. This CDR3 comprises 14 residues. V gave up 3 bases and J gave up 3 bases, with 8 bases separating them. In DNA form, the CDR3 reads TGTGCCAGCAGCTTTTTCGGGGACACCGGGGAGCTGTTTTTT. Encoded protein: CASSFFGDTGELFF.

This chain uses TRBV20-1 with TRBJ2-7, with 12 bases identical to TRBD2. The germline V gene has CDR1 DFQATT and CDR2 SNEGSKA (reference sequence). The CDR3 covers 14 residues. With V trimmed by 3 bases and J by 5 bases, 5 bases remained unmatched. CDR3 loop: CSARSSGRAHEQYF. CDR3 sequence (DNA): TGCAGTGCTAGGTCTAGCGGGAGGGCCCACGAGCAGTACTTC.

With respect to this clonotype: Mismatch with germline at one junction end may stem from a read error. The chain couples TRBV20-1 to TRBJ2-1, with 7 bases that match TRBD1. The CDR3 runs to 14 residues. Germline CDR1 is DFQATT and CDR2 is SNEGSKA (reference sequence). CDR3 sequence (DNA): TGTAGTGCTGGACACAGGGGAAACTACAATGAGCAGTTCTTC. This encodes CSAGHRGNYNEQFF.

This clonotype was detected many times. This chain connects TRBV11-2 to TRBJ1-5, with D unclear. V was pared by 4 bases and J by 2 bases, with 9 bases between. The germline V gene has CDR1 SGHAT and CDR2 FQNNGV. This CDR3 spans 14 amino acids. CDR3 bases: TGTGCCAGCAGCTACTCGCACGGCAATCAGCCCCAGCATTTT. This codes for CASSYSHGNQPQHF.

This clonotype was seen a single time. One junction end disagrees with the germline gene, perhaps due to a read error. The chain couples TRBV7-9 to TRBJ2-2, with 7 bases identical to TRBD1. This CDR3 comprises 15 residues. In germline, CDR1 is SEHNR, CDR2 FQNEAQ (reference sequence). The CDR3: CASGFDRVIVGELFF. The CDR3 region has the DNA TGTGCCAGCGGCTTTGACAGGGTGATCGTCGGGGAGCTGTTTTTT.

This clonotype has only one observation. J is TRBJ2-2 and V is TRBV19; D call uncertain. CDR3 length: 11 amino acids. V dropped 3 bases and J dropped 8 bases, with 4 bases sitting between them. Germline V CDR1 and CDR2: LNHDA, SQIVND (reference sequence). CDR3: CASSITGELFF. The CDR3 DNA reads TGTGCCAGTAGTATTACGGGGGAGCTGTTTTTT.

J is TRBJ1-2 and V is TRBV4-1; possibly TRBD1 for D (6 bases). The CDR3 has 16 residues. V lost 0 bases, J lost 2 bases, and 13 bases lay in between. The germline gives CDR1 MGHRA, CDR2 YSYEKL. As DNA, the CDR3 is TGCGCCAGCAGCCAAGATATTTACAGGGCCAACTATGGCTACACCTTC. This gives the protein CASSQDIYRANYGYTF.

This clonotype was detected many times. The V and J genes are TRBV5-8 and TRBJ2-3; 8 nucleotides match TRBD2. The CDR3 is 16 residues long. V dropped 0 bases and J dropped 2; count of bases not matched to a gene: 5. The germline V gene encodes CDR1 SGHTS and CDR2 YDEGEE. The CDR3 DNA sequence: TGTGCCAGCAGCTTGGCCCGGGGGGGCTTCACAGATACGCAGTATTTT. Translation gives CASSLARGGFTDTQYF.

This clonotype has ten or more counts. This chain connects TRBV5-5 to TRBJ1-6, with TRBD1 identical over 7 bases. V shed 4 bases and J 3 bases; nucleotides not matched to a gene: 10. The germline V gene encodes CDR1 SGHKS and CDR2 YYEKEE (reference sequence). CDR3 length: 17 residues. Here the CDR3 reads CASSPGTARFYNSPLHF. CDR3 coding DNA: TGTGCCAGCAGCCCCGGGACAGCCCGATTCTATAATTCACCCCTCCACTTT. Filled out from reference TRBV5-5 and TRBJ1-6, the complete variable domain reads DAGVTQSPTHLIKTRGQQVTLRCSPISGHKSVSWYQQVLGQGPQFIFQYYEKEERGRGNFPDRFSARQFPNYSSELNVNALLLGDSALYLCASSPGTARFYNSPLHFGNGTRLTVT.

The rearrangement uses TRBV20-1 and TRBJ2-5; 11 nucleotides align to TRBD2. The V and J ends lost 0 bases and 1 base, in that order; junction bases with no gene match: 4. The CDR3 covers 16 residues. The germline CDR1 and CDR2 sequences are DFQATT and SNEGSKA (reference sequence). The CDR3: CSARDGLAGGQETQYF. Written as DNA, the CDR3 is TGCAGTGCTAGAGATGGGCTAGCGGGGGGCCAAGAGACCCAGTACTTC.

The chain links TRBV15 to TRBJ2-7; 9 bases map to TRBD2. Germline V gives CDR1 LNHNV, CDR2 YYDKDF (reference sequence). Trimming at V came to 2 bases and at J to 3 bases, leaving 8 bases not matched to a gene. This CDR3 is built from 16 residues. The DNA of the CDR3 is TGTGCCACCAGCAGATCTGGGACTAGCCGGTACTACGAGCAGTACTTC. It yields the protein CATSRSGTSRYYEQYF.